The 16 T cell receptor beta chains given below trace back to one sample, sequenced in a study of blood T cell repertoires in COVID-19 (TCRdb year 2020). Preparation of the library involved the immunoSEQ multiplex PCR assay. This is the immuneACCESS table as TCRdb keeps it, with only in-frame sequences that have V and J called. A part of the clones is gone; compared with another copy, unresolved V genes explain less than half, and the rest is unexplained. The sample records 61,000 or so clones, roughly 90% of which are singletons. Clones ranked in the top ten supply about a fifth of the sample. Sequenced material: peripheral blood. The receptors come from a woman in her fifties or sixties with active or convalescent COVID-19.

The chain employs TRBV4-2 and TRBJ2-1; 13 nucleotides agree with TRBD2. The CDR3 covers 21 residues. CDR1 is LGHNA and CDR2 is YNFKEQ in the germline V gene. The V segment lost 0 bases and the J segment 2 bases; nucleotides outside the gene matches: 13. The CDR3 bases are TGTGCCAGCAGCCAAGATAACCCGGGACTAGCGGGACAGTGGGCCTACAATGAGCAGTTCTTC. Its protein product is CASSQDNPGLAGQWAYNEQFF.

This chain links TRBV19 with TRBJ1-2; 12 bases match TRBD1. Germline CDR1 and CDR2: LNHDA and SQIVND (reference sequence). This CDR3 is 17 amino acids long. With V trimmed by 3 bases and J by 8 bases, 13 bases remained unmatched. In DNA form, the CDR3 reads TGTGCCAGTAGTATTTTTGGGACAGGGGGCGTTACGCGCGGCTACACCTTC. This codes for CASSIFGTGGVTRGYTF.

The chain couples TRBV18 to TRBJ2-7; possibly TRBD2 for D (6 bases). There are 14 residues in the CDR3. The V and J ends lost 0 bases and 5 bases respectively, with 11 bases between them. Germline lookup yields CDR1 KGHSH and CDR2 LQKENI. The CDR3 region has the DNA TGTGCCAGCTCACCACCGGGGCGGGGTGACGAGCAGTACTTC. This codes for CASSPPGRGDEQYF.

J is TRBJ2-2 and V is TRBV12-3 or TRBV12-4, with 7 bases that match TRBD1. V lost 5 bases, J lost 8 bases, and 5 bases stayed unmatched. This CDR3 has 13 residues. CDR3 in DNA: TGTGCCAGCAGTCAGGACAGGAGGGGGGAGCTGTTTTTT. Translating it yields CASSQDRRGELFF.

V usage is TRBV6-2 or TRBV6-3 and J usage is TRBJ1-2, with D unclear. The CDR3 has 12 residues. The V gene lost 2 bases and the J gene lost 4 bases, with 5 bases spanning the gap. The germline gives CDR1 MNHEY, CDR2 SVGEGT. This CDR3 reads CASSYGSYGYTF. The DNA of the CDR3 is TGTGCCAGCAGTTACGGGAGCTATGGCTACACCTTC.

This clone was detected only once. V is TRBV11-2 and J is TRBJ2-5, with TRBD2 matching over 9 bases. The CDR3 length is 12 residues. The germline CDR1 and CDR2 sequences are SGHAT and FQNNGV. Trimming removed 9 bases from V and 4 bases from J; junction bases left unmatched: 3. CDR3 loop: CASSGSIETQYF. The CDR3 DNA is TGTGCCAGTAGCGGGAGCATAGAGACCCAGTACTTC.

The rearrangement uses TRBV7-3 and TRBJ2-1; D is perhaps TRBD2 (6 bases). This CDR3 has 15 residues. Trimming cost V 0 bases and J 0 bases, with 6 bases left between them. Germline CDR1 reads SGHTA; CDR2 reads FQGTGA. CDR3 amino acids: CASSLTRDSYNEQFF. The CDR3, as DNA: TGTGCCAGCAGCTTAACGCGGGACTCCTACAATGAGCAGTTCTTC.

The V gene is TRBV4-1, the J gene TRBJ2-7, with a tentative D call TRBD1 (6 bases). The CDR3 covers 16 residues. The germline V gene has CDR1 MGHRA and CDR2 YSYEKL. The V end lost 1 base, the J end lost 3 bases, and 16 bases lay between the germline ends. DNA for the CDR3: TGCGCCAGCAGCCAAGTCCTGGGACAACACGACTACGAGCAGTACTTC. It encodes CASSQVLGQHDYEQYF.

The V and J genes are TRBV5-8 and TRBJ2-7; 7 bases fit TRBD1. Germline loops: CDR1 SGHTS, CDR2 YDEGEE. V was pared by 0 bases and J by 1 base, with 4 bases of the junction left unmatched. This CDR3 contains 15 residues. Here the CDR3 DNA reads TGTGCCAGCAGCTTGGAGGGGGCCGTATCCTACGAGCAGTACTTC. Translated, it gives CASSLEGAVSYEQYF.

This clone was found a few times. The rearrangement uses TRBV2 and TRBJ1-5; maybe TRBD1 (5 bases). Trimming left V 7 bases short and J 6 bases short, with 19 bases between. Germline V CDR1 and CDR2: SNHLY, FYNNEI. This CDR3 spans 15 amino acids. The chain's CDR3 is CASKEGMGEGQPQHF. The CDR3, as DNA: TGTGCCAGCAAGGAGGGAATGGGGGAAGGTCAGCCCCAGCATTTT.

This clone was counted a single time. The rearrangement joins TRBV27 to TRBJ2-7; TRBD1 might be the D (6 bases). Germline-derived CDR1 and CDR2 are MNHEY and SMNVEV (reference sequence). The V end was cut by 4 bases, the J end by 1 base, with 11 bases between. The CDR3 length is 14 residues. CDR3 sequence: CASSYHGQSYEQYF. The DNA of the CDR3 is TGTGCCAGCAGTTATCACGGACAGTCCTACGAGCAGTACTTC.

This chain connects TRBV28 to TRBJ1-2, with 9 bases that match TRBD1. This CDR3 comprises 16 residues. The V gene's germline CDR1 is MDHEN and CDR2 SYDVKM. J was trimmed by 4 bases and V by 11 bases; bases with no gene match: 17. Here the CDR3 reads CASLGGDRVYGYGYTF. The CDR3 DNA is TGTGCCTCCCTAGGGGGGGACAGGGTGTATGGCTATGGCTACACCTTC.

The V call is TRBV4-1, the J call TRBJ2-7, with TRBD1 identical over 8 bases. The CDR3 runs to 17 residues. Germline CDR1 is MGHRA and CDR2 is YSYEKL. Trimming cost V 3 bases and J 0 bases; bases outside gene matches: 10. The CDR3 bases are TGCGCCAGCAGCCAGGCCTCGGGGACAGGAGTCTCCTACGAGCAGTACTTC. This translates into CASSQASGTGVSYEQYF.

The chain links TRBV9 to TRBJ2-1, with TRBD1 matching over 9 bases. Germline V gene sequence: CDR1 SGDLS, CDR2 YYNGEE. Germline trimming cut 2 bases from V and 7 bases from J; bases unmatched to any gene: 7. The CDR3 has 15 amino acids. The CDR3 reads CASSVPGQGVNEQFF. The CDR3 DNA sequence: TGTGCCAGCAGCGTGCCGGGACAGGGTGTAAATGAGCAGTTCTTC.

The chain links TRBV11-2 to TRBJ2-3; no clear D gene. The V end was cut by 3 bases, the J end by 1 base, with 11 bases between. Germline values: CDR1 SGHAT, CDR2 FQNNGV. This CDR3 is built from 15 residues. The CDR3 loop reads CASSFSHRRTDTQYF. The CDR3 DNA follows: TGTGCCAGCAGCTTTTCACACCGTCGCACAGATACGCAGTATTTT.

The chain recombines TRBV12-3 or TRBV12-4 with TRBJ2-7; TRBD1 aligns across 7 bases. Unmatched junction bases numbered 6, after V lost 8 bases and J lost 2 bases. The length of the CDR3 is 13 residues. The CDR3 protein is CASGVQGTYEQYF. The DNA for the CDR3 is TGTGCCAGCGGGGTACAGGGGACCTACGAGCAGTACTTC.